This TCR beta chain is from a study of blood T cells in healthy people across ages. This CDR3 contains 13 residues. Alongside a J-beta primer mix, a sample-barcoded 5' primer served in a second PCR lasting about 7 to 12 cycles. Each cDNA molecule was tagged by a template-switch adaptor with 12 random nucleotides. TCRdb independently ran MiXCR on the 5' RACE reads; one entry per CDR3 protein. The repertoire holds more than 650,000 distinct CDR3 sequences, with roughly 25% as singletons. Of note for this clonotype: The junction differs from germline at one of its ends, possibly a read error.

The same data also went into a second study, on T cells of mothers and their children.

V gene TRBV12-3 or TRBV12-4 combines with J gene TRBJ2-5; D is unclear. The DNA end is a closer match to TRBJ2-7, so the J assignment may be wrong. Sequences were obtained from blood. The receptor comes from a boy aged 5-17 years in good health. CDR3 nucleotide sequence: TGTGCCTGCAGCATCCGCTCGTCGGGCGAGCAGTACTTC. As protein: CACSIRSSGEQYF.